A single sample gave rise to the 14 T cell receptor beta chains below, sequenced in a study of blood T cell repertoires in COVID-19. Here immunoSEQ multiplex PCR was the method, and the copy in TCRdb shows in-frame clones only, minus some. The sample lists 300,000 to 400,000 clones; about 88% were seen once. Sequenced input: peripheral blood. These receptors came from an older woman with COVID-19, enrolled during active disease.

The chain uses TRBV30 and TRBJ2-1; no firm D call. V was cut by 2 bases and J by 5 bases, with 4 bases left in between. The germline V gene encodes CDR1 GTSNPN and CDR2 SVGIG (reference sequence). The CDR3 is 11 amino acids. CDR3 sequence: CAWSINNEQFF. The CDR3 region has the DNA TGTGCCTGGAGTATTAACAATGAGCAGTTCTTC.

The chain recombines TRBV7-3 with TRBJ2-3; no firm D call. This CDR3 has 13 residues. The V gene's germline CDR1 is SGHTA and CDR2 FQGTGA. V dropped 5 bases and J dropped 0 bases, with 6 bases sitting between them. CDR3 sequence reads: CASSRQSTDTQYF. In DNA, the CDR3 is TGTGCCAGCAGCCGCCAGAGCACAGATACGCAGTATTTT.

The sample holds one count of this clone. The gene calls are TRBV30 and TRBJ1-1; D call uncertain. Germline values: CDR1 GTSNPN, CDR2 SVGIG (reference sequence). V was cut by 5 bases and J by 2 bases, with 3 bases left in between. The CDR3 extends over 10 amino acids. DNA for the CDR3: TGTGCCTGGCTAAACACTGAAGCTTTCTTT. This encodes CAWLNTEAFF.

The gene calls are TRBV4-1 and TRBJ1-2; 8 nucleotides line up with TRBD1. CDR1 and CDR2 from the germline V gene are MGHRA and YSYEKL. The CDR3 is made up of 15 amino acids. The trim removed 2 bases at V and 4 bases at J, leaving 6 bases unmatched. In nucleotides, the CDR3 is TGCGCCAGCAGCCAACCGGGACAGGCGTCCTATGGCTACACCTTC. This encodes CASSQPGQASYGYTF.

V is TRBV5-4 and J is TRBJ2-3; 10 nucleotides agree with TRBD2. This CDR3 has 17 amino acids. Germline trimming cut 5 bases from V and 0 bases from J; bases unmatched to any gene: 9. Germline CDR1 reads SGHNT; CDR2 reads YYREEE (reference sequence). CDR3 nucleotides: TGTGCCAGCAGACGGAGCGGGGGGGCCACTAGCACAGATACGCAGTATTTT. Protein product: CASRRSGGATSTDTQYF.

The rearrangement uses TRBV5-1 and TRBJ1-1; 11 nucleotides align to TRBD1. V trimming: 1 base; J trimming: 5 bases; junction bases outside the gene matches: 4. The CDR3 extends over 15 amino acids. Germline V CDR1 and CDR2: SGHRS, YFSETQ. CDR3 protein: CASSLLGQGATEAFF. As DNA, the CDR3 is TGCGCCAGCAGCTTGTTAGGACAGGGGGCTACTGAAGCTTTCTTT.

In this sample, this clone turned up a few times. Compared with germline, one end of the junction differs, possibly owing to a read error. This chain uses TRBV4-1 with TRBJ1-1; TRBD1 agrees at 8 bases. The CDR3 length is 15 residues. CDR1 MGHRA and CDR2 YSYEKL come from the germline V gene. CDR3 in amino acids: CASSQDWTGNSEAFF. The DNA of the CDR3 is TGCGCCAGCAGCCAAGATTGGACAGGGAACTCTGAAGCTTTCTTT.

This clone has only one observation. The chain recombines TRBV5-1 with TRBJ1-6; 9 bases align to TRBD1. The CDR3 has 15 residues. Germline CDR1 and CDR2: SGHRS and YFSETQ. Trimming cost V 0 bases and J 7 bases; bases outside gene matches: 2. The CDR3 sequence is CASSLEGQGNSPLHF. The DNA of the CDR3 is TGCGCCAGCAGCTTGGAAGGACAGGGGAATTCACCCCTCCACTTT.

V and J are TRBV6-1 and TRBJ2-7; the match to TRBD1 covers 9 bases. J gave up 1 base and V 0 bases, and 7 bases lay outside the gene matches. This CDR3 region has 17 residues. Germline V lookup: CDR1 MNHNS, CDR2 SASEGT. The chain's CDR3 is CASSEAPAGQGSYEQYF. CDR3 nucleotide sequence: TGTGCCAGCAGTGAAGCGCCGGCGGGACAGGGTTCCTACGAGCAGTACTTC.

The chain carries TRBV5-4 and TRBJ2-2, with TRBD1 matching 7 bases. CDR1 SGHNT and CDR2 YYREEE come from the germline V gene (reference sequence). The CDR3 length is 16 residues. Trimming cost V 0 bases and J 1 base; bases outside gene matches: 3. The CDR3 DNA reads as TGTGCCAGCAGCTTGGGCTGGACAGGGAACACCGGGGAGCTGTTTTTT. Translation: CASSLGWTGNTGELFF.

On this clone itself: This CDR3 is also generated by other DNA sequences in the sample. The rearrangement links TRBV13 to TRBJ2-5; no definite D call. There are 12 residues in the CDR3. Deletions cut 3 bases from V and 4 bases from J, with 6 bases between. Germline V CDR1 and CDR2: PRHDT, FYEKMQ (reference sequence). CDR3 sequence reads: CASSFPGETQYF. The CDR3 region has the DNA TGTGCCAGCAGCTTCCCAGGAGAGACCCAGTACTTC. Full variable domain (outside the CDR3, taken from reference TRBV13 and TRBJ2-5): AAGVIQSPRHLIKEKRETATLKCYPIPRHDTVYWYQQGPGQDPQFLISFYEKMQSDKGSIPDRFSAQQFSDYHSELNMSSLELGDSALYFCASSFPGETQYFGPGTRLLVL.

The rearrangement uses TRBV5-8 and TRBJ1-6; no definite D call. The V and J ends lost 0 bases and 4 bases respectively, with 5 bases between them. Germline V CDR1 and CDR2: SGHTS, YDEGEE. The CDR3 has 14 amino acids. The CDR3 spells CASSLGGYNSPLHF. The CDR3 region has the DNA TGTGCCAGCAGCTTGGGAGGTTATAATTCACCCCTCCACTTT.

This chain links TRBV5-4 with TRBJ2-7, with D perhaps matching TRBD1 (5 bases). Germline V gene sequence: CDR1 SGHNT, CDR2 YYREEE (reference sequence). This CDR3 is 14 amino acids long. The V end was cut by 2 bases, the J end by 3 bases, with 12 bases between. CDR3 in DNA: TGTGCCAGCAGCTTAGGCGCCAGGGACTACGAGCAGTACTTC. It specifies CASSLGARDYEQYF.

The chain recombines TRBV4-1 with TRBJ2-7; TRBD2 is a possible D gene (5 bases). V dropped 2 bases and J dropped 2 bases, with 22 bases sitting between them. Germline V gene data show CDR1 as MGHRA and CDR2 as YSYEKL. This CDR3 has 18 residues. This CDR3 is CASSQMLVSRRETYEQYF. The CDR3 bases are TGCGCCAGCAGCCAAATGTTGGTATCAAGAAGGGAGACCTACGAGCAGTACTTC.